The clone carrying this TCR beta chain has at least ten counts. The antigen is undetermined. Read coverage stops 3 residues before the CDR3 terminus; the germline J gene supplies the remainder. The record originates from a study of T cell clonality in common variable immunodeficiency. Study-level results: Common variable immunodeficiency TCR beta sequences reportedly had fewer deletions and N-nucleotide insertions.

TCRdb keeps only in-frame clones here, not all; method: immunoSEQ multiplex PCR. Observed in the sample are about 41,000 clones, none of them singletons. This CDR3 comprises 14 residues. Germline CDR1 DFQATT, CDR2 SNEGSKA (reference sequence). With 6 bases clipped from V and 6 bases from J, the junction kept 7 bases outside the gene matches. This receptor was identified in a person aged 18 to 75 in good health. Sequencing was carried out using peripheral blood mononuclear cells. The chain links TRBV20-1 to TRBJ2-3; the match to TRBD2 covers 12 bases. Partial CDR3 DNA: TGCAGTGCCCGACTAGCGGGAGTAGCTGATACG. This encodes CSARLAGVADT. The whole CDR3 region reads CSARLAGVADTQYF.